Listed here is a single T cell receptor beta chain. Antigen: not known. The data originate from a study of T cell responses to AZD1222 COVID-19 vaccine. Study-wide results and limits: Clonal diversity was possibly underestimated, and the donors were mostly white British, with more females. No day 14 peak samples; only post-peak repertoires were characterized. The reported proportion of spike-specific TCRs targeting unmutated variant regions was nearly half.

Germline V gene data show CDR1 as LNHDA and CDR2 as SQIVND (reference sequence). The CDR3 has 16 amino acids. J gave up 5 bases and V 6 bases, and 12 bases lay outside the gene matches. Sequenced by immunoSEQ multiplex PCR; TCRdb stores in-frame clones only, minus some. The sample has some 140,000 clones; around 93% are singletons. The sample here was peripheral blood, taken on day 0 of AZD1222 vaccination. This clonotype was sampled from an adult in good health. This chain joins TRBV19 and TRBJ1-1, with TRBD1 identical over 10 bases. CDR3 residues: CASRMRRQGAWTEAFF. The CDR3 bases are TGTGCCAGTAGAATGAGGAGACAGGGGGCGTGGACTGAAGCTTTCTTT.